This T cell receptor beta chain was profiled in a study of CD8+CD57+ T cells in acquired aplastic anemia. Flow cytometry had shown expanded CD8+CD57+ cells in the patients chosen for sequencing. After removal of 4 bases from V and 8 bases from J, the junction contained 10 bases not matched to a gene. This CDR3 has 14 residues. CDR1 is LNHNV and CDR2 is YYDKDF in the germline V gene (reference sequence). TCR beta VDJ and CDR3 profiling used genomic DNA as template. TCRdb redid the calling of the reads with MiXCR, one entry per CDR3 protein. This sample carries 150,000 to 200,000 distinct CDR3 sequences, roughly 50% of them seen once, and the ten largest clones take about 1.8%. This clonotype was seen repeatedly, ten times or more.

Material: sorted CD4+, CD8+, or CD8+CD57+ T cells (not recorded which) from PBMCs. This receptor was taken from a human donor with aplastic anemia. The chain couples TRBV15 to TRBJ1-1, with 7 bases matching TRBD1. The CDR3 sequence is CATSKDRVVREAFF. CDR3 bases: TGTGCCACCAGCAAAGACAGGGTTGTTAGGGAAGCTTTCTTT. The full variable domain, rest sourced from reference TRBV15 and TRBJ1-1, is DAMVIQNPRYQVTQFGKPVTLSCSQTLNHNVMYWYQQKSSQAPKLLFHYYDKDFNNEADTPDNFQSRRPNTSFCFLDIRSPGLGDTAMYLCATSKDRVVREAFFGQGTRLTVV.